Listed below are T cell receptor beta chains from one sample, sequenced in a study of T cell responses to AZD1222 COVID-19 vaccine. Sequenced by immunoSEQ multiplex PCR; TCRdb stores in-frame clones only, minus some. The sample holds tens of thousands of clones; around 90% are singletons and the top ten take around 5%. The sample in question was peripheral blood, obtained 28 days after the second AZD1222 dose. The receptor set was obtained from an adult who received the AZD1222 COVID-19 vaccine. Both conserved end residues are part of each CDR3.

v_call: TRBV3-1/TRBV3-2
cdr3_aa: CASSQDLIAGGYSGELFF

v_call: TRBV3-1/TRBV3-2
cdr3_aa: CASSKGVDYGYTF

v_call: TRBV6-5
cdr3_aa: CASSYSTGALLNEQYF

v_call: TRBV3-1/TRBV3-2
cdr3_aa: CASSQGAYGYTF

v_call: TRBV7-2
cdr3_aa: CASSLGQITMKPRNPDTF

v_call: TRBV5-1
cdr3_aa: CASSYRAGRGSVEQYF

v_call: TRBV25-1
cdr3_aa: CASSTHRDSLGSPLHF

v_call: TRBV6-5
cdr3_aa: CASSPDRGGGYTF

v_call: TRBV12-3/TRBV12-4
cdr3_aa: CASRVTGGYGYTF

v_call: TRBV5-4
cdr3_aa: CASSLDGIWGYTF

v_call: TRBV27
cdr3_aa: CASSLLQGGNEQFF

v_call: TRBV9
cdr3_aa: CASSVELSDNYGYTF

v_call: TRBV6-1
cdr3_aa: CASSEFGISGANVLTF

v_call: TRBV5-1
cdr3_aa: CASSLAGGTGGGNTIYF

v_call: TRBV18
cdr3_aa: CASSPTGGSNSPLHF

v_call: TRBV2
cdr3_aa: CASSEDAAFNYGYTF

v_call: TRBV20-1
cdr3_aa: CSARRGGEQYF

v_call: TRBV12-2
cdr3_aa: CASRIGGRAGPETQYF

v_call: TRBV4-2
cdr3_aa: CASSQGSGHAYNEQFF

v_call: TRBV5-6
cdr3_aa: CASSFGLGGYTF

v_call: TRBV5-8
cdr3_aa: CASSLGQGDGYTF

v_call: TRBV4-1
cdr3_aa: CASSPVDTLNTGELFF

v_call: TRBV7-2
cdr3_aa: CASSFGGGTDTQYF

v_call: TRBV19
cdr3_aa: CASSQPAGDTQYF

v_call: TRBV10-3
cdr3_aa: CAISELGQGAYEQYF

v_call: TRBV7-9
cdr3_aa: CASRSGGSTDTQYF

v_call: TRBV7-2
cdr3_aa: CASSRDSSNTEAFF

v_call: TRBV6-5
cdr3_aa: CASNPNRDRTEAFF

v_call: TRBV13
cdr3_aa: CASSSSRSGSYEQYF

v_call: TRBV20-1
cdr3_aa: CSARRGYEQYF

v_call: TRBV6-6
cdr3_aa: CASSYSRDNGEQFF

v_call: TRBV18
cdr3_aa: CASSPTGSAGELFF

v_call: TRBV19
cdr3_aa: CASINTEKNTEAFF

v_call: TRBV2
cdr3_aa: CASSVETLQNTGELFF

v_call: TRBV27
cdr3_aa: CASSSQGYSGNTIYF

v_call: TRBV5-8
cdr3_aa: CASSLGSGGPQETQYF

v_call: TRBV12-3/TRBV12-4
cdr3_aa: CASMAGGRETQYF

v_call: TRBV5-4
cdr3_aa: CASSIGTGGLFRTGELFF

v_call: TRBV5-4
cdr3_aa: CASSFSSGGAIEQYF

v_call: TRBV18
cdr3_aa: CASSQEHVNTEAFF

v_call: TRBV7-9
cdr3_aa: CASSLAGGEKLFF

v_call: TRBV18
cdr3_aa: CASSPAGENEKLFF

v_call: TRBV5-1
cdr3_aa: CASSLVADTQYF

v_call: TRBV18
cdr3_aa: CASSLIGELFF